The clone carrying this TCR beta chain was recorded only once. This entry belongs to a study of blood T cell repertoires in COVID-19. The protocol was immunoSEQ multiplex PCR, while the TCRdb copy is restricted to in-frame clones and leaves out a portion. The table has almost 400,000 clones, roughly 90% seen once; the top ten hold about 0.89%. Germline CDR1 reads MRHNA; CDR2 reads SNTAGT. The CDR3 extends over 13 amino acids. The V gene lost 2 bases and the J gene lost 2 bases, with 6 bases spanning the gap. This sequence was found in a woman younger than 45 with acute COVID-19. The V and J genes are TRBV6-4 and TRBJ1-2, with no clear D. Source material: PBMCs or T cells enriched from blood (not recorded which). The CDR3 region has the DNA TGTGCCAGCAGTGACCTGTTAAACTATGGCTACACCTTC. Protein: CASSDLLNYGYTF.